The sequence of this T cell receptor beta chain was determined in a study of blood T cell repertoires in COVID-19. Study information: COVID-19 samples, acute and convalescent, were from the United States, Italy and Spain. Sources were T cells, B-cell-depleted T cells, or PBMCs; the material itself was cDNA or gDNA.

Assay used: immunoSEQ multiplex PCR; TCRdb lists only in-frame clones, some missing. The sample lists 250,000 to 300,000 clones, about 90% seen once, with roughly 11% in the top ten. Germline trimming cut 1 base from V and 14 bases from J; bases unmatched to any gene: 8. This CDR3 spans 13 amino acids. Germline assignment: CDR1 LGHDT and CDR2 YNNKEL (reference sequence). Seattle patients were enrolled while actively infected and followed longitudinally. Sequencing was performed on peripheral blood. V and J are TRBV3-1 (or the pseudogene TRBV3-2) and TRBJ2-1, with 7 bases lining up with TRBD1. The origin of this receptor is a woman aged 25 to 39 with COVID-19, enrolled during active disease. The CDR3 sequence is CASSQGKTGFKFF. As DNA, the CDR3 is TGTGCCAGCAGCCAAGGCAAGACAGGGTTCAAGTTCTTC.